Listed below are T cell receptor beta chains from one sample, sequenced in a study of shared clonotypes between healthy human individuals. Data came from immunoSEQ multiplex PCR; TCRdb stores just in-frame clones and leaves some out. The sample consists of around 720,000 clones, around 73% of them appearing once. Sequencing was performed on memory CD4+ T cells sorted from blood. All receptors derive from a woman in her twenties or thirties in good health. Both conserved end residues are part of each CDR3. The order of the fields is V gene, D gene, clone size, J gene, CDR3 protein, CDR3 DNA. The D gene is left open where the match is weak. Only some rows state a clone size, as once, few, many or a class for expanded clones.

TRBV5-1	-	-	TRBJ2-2	CASSWGATNTGELFF	TGCGCCAGCAGCTGGGGAGCTACGAACACCGGGGAGCTGTTTTTT
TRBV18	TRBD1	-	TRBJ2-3	CASSEGARSTDTQYF	TGTGCCAGCTCAGAGGGGGCTAGGAGCACAGATACGCAGTATTTT
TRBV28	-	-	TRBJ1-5	CASRTPSNQPQHF	TGTGCCAGCAGGACTCCTAGCAATCAGCCCCAGCATTTT
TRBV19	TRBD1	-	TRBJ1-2	CASTHRTGGGYGYTF	TGTGCCAGTACCCATAGGACAGGGGGCGGCTATGGCTACACCTTC
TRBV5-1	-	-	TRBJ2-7	CASRDPGNTYEQYF	TGCGCCAGCAGAGACCCCGGGAATACCTACGAGCAGTACTTC
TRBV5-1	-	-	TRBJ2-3	CASSLAQGPATDTQYF	TGCGCCAGCAGCTTGGCACAGGGCCCCGCCACAGATACGCAGTATTTT
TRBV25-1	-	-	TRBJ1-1	CASSESRPNTEAFF	TGTGCCAGCAGTGAATCCCGCCCGAACACTGAAGCTTTCTTT
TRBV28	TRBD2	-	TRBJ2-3	CASSPNTREGGDTQYF	TGTGCCAGCAGCCCCAATACGCGGGAGGGGGGGGATACGCAGTATTTT
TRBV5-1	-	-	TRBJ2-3	CASSTSTGRWGDTQYF	TGCGCCAGCAGCACGAGTACAGGGAGGTGGGGAGATACGCAGTATTTT
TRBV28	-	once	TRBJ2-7	CASSSGRSPPTKQYF	TGTGCCAGCAGTTCGGGACGCAGCCCCCCTACGAAGCAGTACTTC
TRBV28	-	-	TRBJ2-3	CASSLFSKGLGADTQYF	TGTGCCAGCAGTTTATTCTCCAAGGGATTGGGCGCAGATACGCAGTATTTT
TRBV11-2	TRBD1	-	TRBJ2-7	CASSLDWDRAIEQYF	TGTGCCAGCAGCTTAGATTGGGACAGGGCCATCGAGCAGTACTTC
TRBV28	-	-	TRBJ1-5	CASIRDTSNQPQHF	TGTGCCAGCATCCGGGACACTAGCAATCAGCCCCAGCATTTT
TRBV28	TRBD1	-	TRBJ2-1	CASSPGTGYNEQFF	TGTGCCAGCAGTCCAGGGACAGGGTATAATGAGCAGTTCTTC
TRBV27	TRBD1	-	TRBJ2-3	CASSWQTGGSDTQYF	TGTGCCAGCAGTTGGCAGACAGGGGGATCAGATACGCAGTATTTT
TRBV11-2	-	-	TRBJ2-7	CASSPLSTDEQYF	TGTGCCAGCAGCCCGCTGTCGACAGACGAGCAGTACTTC
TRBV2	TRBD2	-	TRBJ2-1	CASSQSGSSYNEQFF	TGTGCCAGCAGCCAGAGCGGGAGTTCCTACAATGAGCAGTTCTTC
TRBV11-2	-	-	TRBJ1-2	CASSLGGVNMLGYTF	TGTGCCAGCAGCTTAGGGGGGGTAAATATGCTCGGCTACACCTTC
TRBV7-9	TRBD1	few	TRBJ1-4	CASSSRQGYEKLFF	TGTGCCAGCAGCTCGAGACAGGGTTACGAAAAACTGTTTTTT
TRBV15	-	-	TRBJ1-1	CATSREVMNTEAFF	TGTGCCACCAGCAGGGAAGTCATGAACACTGAAGCTTTCTTT
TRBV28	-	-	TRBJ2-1	CASSWRGTSNARLGQFF	TGTGCCAGCAGTTGGCGTGGGACTTCTAATGCACGACTCGGGCAGTTCTTC
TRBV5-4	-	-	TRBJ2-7	CASSRDFYEQYF	TGTGCCAGCAGCCGGGACTTCTACGAGCAGTACTTC
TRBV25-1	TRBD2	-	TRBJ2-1	CASSGRKRGPGDEQFF	TGTGCCAGCAGTGGACGAAAGCGGGGCCCCGGGGATGAGCAGTTCTTC